This TCR beta chain was identified during a study of stem cell transplantation in POMP-related autoinflammatory disease. Clones were read by immunoSEQ multiplex PCR, and TCRdb kept only the in-frame ones, dropping some. The profile covers 25,000 to 30,000 clones, with roughly 80% appearing a single time and around 2.5% taken by the ten largest. Germline V lookup: CDR1 SGHRS, CDR2 YFSETQ. Trimming took off 1 base at V and 1 base at J, with 20 bases between the two ends. This CDR3 comprises 18 residues. The source was CD4+ T cells from PBMCs, collected before stem cell transplantation. The sequence was collected from a human donor with POMP-related autoinflammation and immune dysregulation (PRAID). The chain recombines TRBV5-1 with TRBJ1-1; tentatively, D is TRBD1 (5 bases). For the CDR3, the DNA is TGCGCCAGCAGCTTGCCCTACCGAGACCAGGGTGAGAACACTGAAGCTTTCTTT. The encoded protein is CASSLPYRDQGENTEAFF.